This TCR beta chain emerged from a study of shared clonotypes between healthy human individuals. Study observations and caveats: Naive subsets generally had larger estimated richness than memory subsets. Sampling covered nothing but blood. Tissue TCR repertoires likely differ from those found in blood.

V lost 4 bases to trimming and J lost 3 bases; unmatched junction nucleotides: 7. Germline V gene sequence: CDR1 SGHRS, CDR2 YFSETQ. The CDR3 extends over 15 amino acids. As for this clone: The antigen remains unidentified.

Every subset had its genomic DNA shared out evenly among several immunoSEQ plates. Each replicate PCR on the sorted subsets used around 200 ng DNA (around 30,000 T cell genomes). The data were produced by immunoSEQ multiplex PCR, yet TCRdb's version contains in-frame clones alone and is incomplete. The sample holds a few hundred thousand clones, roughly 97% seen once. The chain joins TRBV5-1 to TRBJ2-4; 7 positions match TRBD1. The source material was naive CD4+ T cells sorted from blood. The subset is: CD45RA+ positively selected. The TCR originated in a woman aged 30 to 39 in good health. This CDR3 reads CASSGTVLGKNIQYF. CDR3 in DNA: TGCGCCAGCAGCGGGACAGTTTTGGGCAAAAACATTCAGTACTTC.